This T cell receptor beta chain was obtained from a study of early T cells in non-severe SARS-CoV-2 infection. Individual cDNA molecules carried attached unique molecular identifiers. Each CDR3 protein is one row after TCRdb ran MiXCR on the 5' RACE reads. This table holds tens of thousands of distinct CDR3 sequences, 18% found once. The germline gives CDR1 SGHAT, CDR2 FQNNGV. There are 15 residues in the CDR3. The V segment lost 1 base and the J segment 6 bases; nucleotides outside the gene matches: 2. In this sample, this clonotype turned up many times. The receptor was derived from an adult who was a healthcare worker with PCR-confirmed SARS-CoV-2 infection or an uninfected control (not recorded which). The sample here was whole blood, taken at baseline. The chain couples TRBV11-2 to TRBJ2-1, with 11 bases lining up with TRBD2. CDR3: CASSLVLAGGNEQFF. As DNA, the CDR3 is TGTGCCAGCAGCTTAGTCCTAGCGGGAGGCAATGAGCAGTTCTTC.